This T cell receptor beta chain was recovered during a study of blood T cell repertoires in COVID-19. Assay: immunoSEQ multiplex PCR; the TCRdb copy retains only in-frame clones and omits some. The table records 60,000 to 65,000 clones, around 80% of them present only once. Germline V gene data show CDR1 as MNHEY and CDR2 as SVGAGI. V trimming: 5 bases; J trimming: 1 base; junction bases outside the gene matches: 2. This CDR3 is 14 amino acids long. The TCR comes from a man aged 55-75 years with COVID-19, enrolled during active disease. Input material: peripheral blood. This chain connects TRBV6-5 to TRBJ1-1; the match to TRBD1 covers 9 bases. This CDR3 reads CASSRQGGNTEAFF. The CDR3, as DNA: TGTGCCAGCAGTCGACAGGGGGGGAACACTGAAGCTTTCTTT.